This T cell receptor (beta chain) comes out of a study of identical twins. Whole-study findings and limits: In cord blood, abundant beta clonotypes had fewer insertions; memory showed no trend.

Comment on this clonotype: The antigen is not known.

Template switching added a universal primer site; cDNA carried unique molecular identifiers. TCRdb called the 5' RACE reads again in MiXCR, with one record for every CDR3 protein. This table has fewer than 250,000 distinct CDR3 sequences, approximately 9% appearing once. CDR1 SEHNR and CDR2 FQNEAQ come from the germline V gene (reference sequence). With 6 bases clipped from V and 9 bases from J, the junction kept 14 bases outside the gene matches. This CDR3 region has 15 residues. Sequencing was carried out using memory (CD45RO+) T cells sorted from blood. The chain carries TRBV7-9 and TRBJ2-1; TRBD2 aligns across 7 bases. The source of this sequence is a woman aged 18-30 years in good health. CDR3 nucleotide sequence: TGTGCCAGCAGTCTTCTGACTAGCCCCCTACGTGAGCAGTTCTTC. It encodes CASSLLTSPLREQFF.